The 25 T cell receptor beta chains below were found in one sample sequenced in a study of blood T cell repertoires in COVID-19. The method was immunoSEQ multiplex PCR; TCRdb's version includes in-frame clones alone and lacks a portion of them. The profile shows 330,000 or so clones, roughly 90% of them singletons. Source material: PBMCs or T cells enriched from blood (not recorded which). The receptors come from a woman between 25 and 40 years old who had been exposed to COVID-19.

The genes are TRBV6-2 or TRBV6-3 and TRBJ1-5; D is unresolved. Germline V CDR1 and CDR2: MNHEY, SVGEGT. V lost 4 bases and J 8 bases, leaving 12 bases between the germline ends. The CDR3 runs to 13 residues. The DNA of the CDR3 is TGTGCCAGCAGTTTTGACACCTCAGAGCCCCAGCATTTT. This encodes CASSFDTSEPQHF.

As to this clone: The junction differs from germline at one of its ends, possibly a read error. The CDR3 loop is CASRIVRGTEAFF. DNA of the CDR3: TGTGCCAGTAGAATAGTCAGGGGCACTGAAGCTTTCTTT. V gene TRBV19 combines with J gene TRBJ1-1; a weak D match, TRBD1 (6 bases). Looked up from germline, CDR1 is LNHDA and CDR2 is SQIVND (reference sequence). The CDR3 consists of 13 residues.

The V and J genes are TRBV27 and TRBJ2-1; 8 bases line up with TRBD1. CDR1 MNHEY and CDR2 SMNVEV come from the germline V gene (reference sequence). The CDR3 runs 15 residues. V lost 10 bases, J lost 10 bases, and 18 bases stayed unmatched. The CDR3 DNA reads TGTGCCACCACGACCCTCCGGGACAGGATTCAGGAGCAGTTCTTC. Its translation is CATTTLRDRIQEQFF.

The chain links TRBV19 to TRBJ1-2, with 9 bases aligning to TRBD1. The germline gives CDR1 LNHDA, CDR2 SQIVND (reference sequence). With 5 bases clipped from V and 7 bases from J, the junction kept 8 bases outside the gene matches. The length of the CDR3 is 14 residues. The CDR3 is CASSALQGAGGYTF. The CDR3 bases are TGTGCCAGTAGTGCCTTACAGGGGGCCGGTGGCTACACCTTC.

V and J are TRBV15 and TRBJ1-5, with 7 bases aligning to TRBD1. The CDR3 extends over 16 amino acids. The junction had 5 bases not matched to a gene; V was cut back by 0 bases and J by 3 bases. Germline CDR1 reads LNHNV; CDR2 reads YYDKDF (reference sequence). For the CDR3, the DNA is TGTGCCACCAGCAGAGACCCGGGACAGAACAATCAGCCCCAGCATTTT. Amino acid sequence: CATSRDPGQNNQPQHF.

This chain joins TRBV10-1 and TRBJ1-6; 10 nucleotides agree with TRBD1. CDR1 is WNHNN, CDR2 SYGVQD, per germline (reference sequence). The trim removed 7 bases at V and 8 bases at J, leaving 8 bases unmatched. This CDR3 comprises 15 residues. CDR3 sequence (DNA): TGCGCCAGCACTCCCCGGGACAGGGGTGATTCACCCCTCCACTTT. Protein product: CASTPRDRGDSPLHF.

This clone was seen only once. The V gene is TRBV6-5, the J gene TRBJ2-7; D uncertain. V shed 2 bases and J shed 4 bases, with 12 bases lying between them. The CDR3 loop spans 14 amino acids. CDR1 and CDR2 (germline): MNHEY, SVGAGI. The CDR3 here is CASSYGQRLYEQYF. The CDR3, as DNA: TGTGCCAGCAGTTACGGCCAGAGGTTGTACGAGCAGTACTTC.

The chain combines TRBV18 with TRBJ1-6; D is unresolved. Germline V lookup: CDR1 KGHSH, CDR2 LQKENI. This CDR3 spans 15 amino acids. Trimming took off 1 base at V and 13 bases at J, with 17 bases between the two ends. The CDR3 here is CASSPQKGGVMPLHF. CDR3 DNA: TGTGCCAGCTCACCACAAAAAGGCGGGGTAATGCCCCTCCACTTT.

This clone was seen once. This chain joins TRBV2 and TRBJ1-1, with a tentative D call TRBD1 (5 bases). Germline-derived CDR1 and CDR2 are SNHLY and FYNNEI. There are 13 residues in the CDR3. The V gene lost 8 bases and the J gene lost 5 bases, with 15 bases spanning the gap. CDR3 amino acids: CASAGPGGTEAFF. Written as DNA, the CDR3 is TGTGCCAGCGCGGGACCAGGAGGAACTGAAGCTTTCTTT. Full variable domain (remainder filled in from reference TRBV2 and TRBJ1-1): EPEVTQTPSHQVTQMGQEVILRCVPISNHLYFYWYRQILGQKVEFLVSFYNNEISEKSEIFDDQFSVERPDGSNFTLKIRSTKLEDSAMYFCASAGPGGTEAFFGQGTRLTVV.

The chain couples TRBV10-3 to TRBJ1-1; 8 nucleotides line up with TRBD1. Germline loops: CDR1 ENHRY, CDR2 SYGVKD. CDR3 length: 14 amino acids. Losses at the gene ends were 5 bases for V and 3 bases for J; bases not matched to a gene: 5. CDR3 bases: TGTGCCATCAGTCAGGGGGCGCAGGACACTGAAGCTTTCTTT. It translates to CAISQGAQDTEAFF.

This sequence joins TRBV18 and TRBJ1-5, with TRBD1 as a possible D gene (5 bases). This CDR3 is 14 amino acids long. Deletions cut 6 bases from V and 4 bases from J, with 13 bases between. Germline V lookup: CDR1 KGHSH, CDR2 LQKENI. This CDR3 reads CASSLGEVNQPQHF. CDR3 DNA sequence: TGTGCCAGCTCTCTAGGGGAGGTGAATCAGCCCCAGCATTTT.

The chain recombines TRBV5-4 with TRBJ1-2, with 8 bases lining up with TRBD1. The J segment lost 2 bases and the V segment lost 0 bases, leaving 9 bases of the junction unmatched. The CDR3 spans 17 residues. Germline V gives CDR1 SGHNT, CDR2 YYREEE (reference sequence). The CDR3 nucleotides read TGTGCCAGCAGCTTGGATCAGACAGGGGAAAGGAACTATGGCTACACCTTC. Protein product: CASSLDQTGERNYGYTF.

The rearrangement uses TRBV5-1 and TRBJ2-7; the match to TRBD1 covers 7 bases. The CDR3 extends over 12 amino acids. Trimming cost V 3 bases and J 7 bases; bases outside gene matches: 4. Germline V CDR1 and CDR2: SGHRS, YFSETQ. The CDR3 nucleotides are TGCGCCAGCAGCTGGGACAGCAGGGAGCAGTACTTC. Translating gives CASSWDSREQYF.

There are a few counts of this clone. The chain links TRBV7-3 to TRBJ2-1; 7 positions agree with TRBD1. Germline loops: CDR1 SGHTA, CDR2 FQGTGA. The CDR3 is made up of 13 amino acids. The V gene end was trimmed by 5 bases and the J gene end by 10 bases; junction bases not matched to a gene: 8. The DNA for the CDR3 is TGTGCCAGCAGCACCTACAGGGGAAGGGAGCAGTTCTTC. Amino acid sequence: CASSTYRGREQFF.

V gene TRBV13 combines with J gene TRBJ1-6, with D maybe TRBD1 (6 bases). This CDR3 comprises 16 residues. The V and J ends lost 1 base and 5 bases respectively, with 12 bases between them. Germline lookup yields CDR1 PRHDT and CDR2 FYEKMQ (reference sequence). The CDR3 loop reads CASSLDSRTDNSPLHF. In DNA form, the CDR3 reads TGTGCCAGCAGCTTAGACTCTCGGACAGATAATTCACCCCTCCACTTT.

The rearrangement links TRBV6-6 to TRBJ2-2, with 7 bases that match TRBD2. CDR1 and CDR2 from the germline V gene are MNHNY and SVGAGI (reference sequence). This CDR3 region has 15 residues. After removal of 2 bases from V and 6 bases from J, the junction contained 6 bases not matched to a gene. CDR3 amino acids: CASSYKEGGPGELFF. The CDR3 DNA follows: TGTGCCAGCAGTTACAAAGAGGGAGGGCCCGGGGAGCTGTTTTTT.

The chain recombines TRBV11-3 with TRBJ2-1, with 10 bases that match TRBD1. Trimming cost V 6 bases and J 6 bases; bases outside gene matches: 5. Looked up from germline, CDR1 is SGHNT and CDR2 is YENEEA. CDR3 size: 14 residues. The CDR3 protein is CASRDRGRSNEQFF. CDR3 in DNA: TGTGCCAGCAGAGACAGGGGGCGGTCCAATGAGCAGTTCTTC.

CDR3 in amino acids: CASRDRQVGDSYEQYF. The DNA for the CDR3 is TGTGCCAGCAGGGACAGACAGGTAGGGGACTCCTACGAGCAGTACTTC. The J gene is TRBJ2-7, the V gene TRBV6-4; D may be TRBD1 (6 bases). CDR1 MRHNA and CDR2 SNTAGT come from the germline V gene. The CDR3 is 16 amino acids. V lost 6 bases to trimming and J lost 0 bases, with 18 bases between them.

CDR3 bases: TGTGCCTGGAGGCGGAGTATGAGCTCCTATAATTCACCCCTCCACTTT. Residues: CAWRRSMSSYNSPLHF. J is TRBJ1-6 and V is TRBV30; D ambiguous. This CDR3 region has 16 residues. Germline V gives CDR1 GTSNPN, CDR2 SVGIG (reference sequence). Trimming removed 3 bases from V and 0 bases from J, with 12 bases in between.

The V call is TRBV6-4, the J call TRBJ1-5; perhaps TRBD1 as D (6 bases). Germline CDR1 and CDR2: MRHNA and SNTAGT. The CDR3 has 16 residues. The V end lost 4 bases, the J end lost 2 bases, and 15 bases lay between the germline ends. The CDR3 spells CASSAEPGDGNQPQHF. The DNA of the CDR3 is TGTGCCAGCAGTGCCGAACCAGGGGATGGCAATCAGCCCCAGCATTTT.

This clone turned up a few times. The rearrangement uses TRBV19 and TRBJ1-4, with D possibly being TRBD1 (5 bases). The CDR3 covers 15 residues. V was trimmed by 6 bases and J by 0 bases, leaving 11 bases between them. Germline V lookup: CDR1 LNHDA, CDR2 SQIVND (reference sequence). CDR3 sequence: CASSQQAATNEKLFF. CDR3 nucleotides: TGTGCCAGTAGCCAACAGGCCGCAACTAATGAAAAACTGTTTTTT.

A remark on this clone: Distinct nucleotide sequences in the sample also encode this CDR3. The chain uses TRBV24-1 and TRBJ1-2, with 7 bases that match TRBD1. Germline CDR1 is KGHDR and CDR2 is SFDVKD. Unmatched junction bases numbered 3, after V lost 4 bases and J lost 2 bases. The CDR3 is 14 residues long. CDR3 residues: CATSDLTGNYGYTF. As DNA, the CDR3 is TGTGCCACCAGTGACCTGACAGGGAACTATGGCTACACCTTC.

CDR3 DNA: TGTGCCAGCTCACCAATTGAGACGGGAGAGACCCAGTACTTC. Translating gives CASSPIETGETQYF. The chain uses TRBV18 and TRBJ2-5, with no clear D. Germline CDR1 is KGHSH and CDR2 is LQKENI. V lost 2 bases and J 4 bases, leaving 11 bases between the germline ends. The CDR3 runs 14 residues. The complete variable domain, with remaining parts taken from reference TRBV18 and TRBJ2-5, reads NAGVMQNPRHLVRRRGQEARLRCSPMKGHSHVYWYRQLPEEGLKFMVYLQKENIIDESGMPKERFSAEFPKEGPSILRIQQVVRGDSAAYFCASSPIETGETQYFGPGTRLLVL.

This clone was observed a single time. The V gene is TRBV29-1, the J gene TRBJ1-4; 7 bases line up with TRBD1. CDR3 length equals 14 residues. V lost 7 bases to trimming and J lost 1 base; unmatched junction nucleotides: 6. In germline, CDR1 is SQVTM, CDR2 ANQGSEA. The chain's CDR3 is CSASGGRTNEKLFF. The CDR3 bases are TGCAGCGCCTCAGGGGGGAGAACTAATGAAAAACTGTTTTTT. The entire variable domain, with the rest obtained from reference TRBV29-1 and TRBJ1-4, is as follows: SAVISQKPSRDICQRGTSLTIQCQVDSQVTMMFWYRQQPGQSLTLIATANQGSEATYESGFVIDKFPISRPNLTFSTLTVSNMSPEDSSIYLCSASGGRTNEKLFFGSGTQLSVL.

The V and J genes are TRBV12-5 and TRBJ1-1, with D maybe TRBD1 (5 bases). This CDR3 has 15 amino acids. V gave up 2 bases and J gave up 6 bases, with 16 bases separating them. Germline CDR1 reads LGHNT; CDR2 reads FRNRAP. The CDR3 spells CASGLPPDSRSEAFF. The CDR3 DNA follows: TGTGCTAGTGGTTTGCCCCCCGACAGCAGGTCTGAAGCTTTCTTT.